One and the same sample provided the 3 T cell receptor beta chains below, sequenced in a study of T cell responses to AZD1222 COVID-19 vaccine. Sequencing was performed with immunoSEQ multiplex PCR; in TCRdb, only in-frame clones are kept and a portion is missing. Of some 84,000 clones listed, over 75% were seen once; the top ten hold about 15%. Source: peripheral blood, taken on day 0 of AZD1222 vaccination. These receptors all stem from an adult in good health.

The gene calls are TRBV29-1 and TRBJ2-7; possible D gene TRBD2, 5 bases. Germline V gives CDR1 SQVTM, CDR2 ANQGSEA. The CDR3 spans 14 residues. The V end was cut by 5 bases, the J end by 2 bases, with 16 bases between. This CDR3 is CSVLSSGEPYEQYF. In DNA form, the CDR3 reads TGCAGCGTTTTATCTTCCGGGGAGCCCTACGAGCAGTACTTC.

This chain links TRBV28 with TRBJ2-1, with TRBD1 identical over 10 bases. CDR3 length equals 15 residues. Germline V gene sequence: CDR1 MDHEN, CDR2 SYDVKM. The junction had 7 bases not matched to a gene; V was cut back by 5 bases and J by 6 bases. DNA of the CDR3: TGTGCCAGCAGTCTCCCCGGGACAGGGGTCAATGAGCAGTTCTTC. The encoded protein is CASSLPGTGVNEQFF.

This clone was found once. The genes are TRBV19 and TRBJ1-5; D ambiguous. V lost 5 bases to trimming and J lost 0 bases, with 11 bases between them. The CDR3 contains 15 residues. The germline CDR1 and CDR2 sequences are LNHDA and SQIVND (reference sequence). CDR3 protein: CASSLELYSNQPQHF. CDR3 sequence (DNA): TGTGCCAGTAGTCTCGAACTTTATAGCAATCAGCCCCAGCATTTT. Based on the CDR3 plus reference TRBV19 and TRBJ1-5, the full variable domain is DGGITQSPKYLFRKEGQNVTLSCEQNLNHDAMYWYRQDPGQGLRLIYYSQIVNDFQKGDIAEGYSVSREKKESFPLTVTSAQKNPTAFYLCASSLELYSNQPQHFGDGTRLSIL.